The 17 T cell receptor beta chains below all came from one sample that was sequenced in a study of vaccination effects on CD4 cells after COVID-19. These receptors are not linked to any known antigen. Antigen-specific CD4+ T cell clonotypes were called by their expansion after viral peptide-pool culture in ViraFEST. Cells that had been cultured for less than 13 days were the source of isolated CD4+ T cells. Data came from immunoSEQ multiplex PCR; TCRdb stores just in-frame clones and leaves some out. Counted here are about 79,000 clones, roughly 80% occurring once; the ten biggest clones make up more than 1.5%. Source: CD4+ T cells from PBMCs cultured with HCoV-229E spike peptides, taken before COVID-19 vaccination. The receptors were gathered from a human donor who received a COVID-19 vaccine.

CDR3 region: CASSDSGGAGNEQFF. CDR3 sequence (DNA): TGCGCCAGCAGCGATAGCGGGGGGGCCGGCAATGAGCAGTTCTTC. V and J are TRBV5-1 and TRBJ2-1; 11 bases map to TRBD2. The J segment lost 6 bases and the V segment lost 4 bases, leaving 6 bases of the junction unmatched. Germline V gene lookup returns CDR1 SGHRS and CDR2 YFSETQ. The CDR3 runs to 15 residues.

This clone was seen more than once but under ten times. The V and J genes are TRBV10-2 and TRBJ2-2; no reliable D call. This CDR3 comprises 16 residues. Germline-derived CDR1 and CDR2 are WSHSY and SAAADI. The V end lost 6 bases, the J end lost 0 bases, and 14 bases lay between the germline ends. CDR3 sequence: CASSALAPANTGELFF. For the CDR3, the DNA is TGCGCCAGCAGCGCCCTCGCACCGGCGAACACCGGGGAGCTGTTTTTT.

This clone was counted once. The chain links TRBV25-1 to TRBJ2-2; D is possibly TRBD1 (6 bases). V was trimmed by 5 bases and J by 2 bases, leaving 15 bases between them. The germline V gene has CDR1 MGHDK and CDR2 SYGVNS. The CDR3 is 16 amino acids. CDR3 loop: CASSHTGPFNTGELFF. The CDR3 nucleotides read TGTGCCAGCAGTCACACAGGGCCTTTCAACACCGGGGAGCTGTTTTTT.

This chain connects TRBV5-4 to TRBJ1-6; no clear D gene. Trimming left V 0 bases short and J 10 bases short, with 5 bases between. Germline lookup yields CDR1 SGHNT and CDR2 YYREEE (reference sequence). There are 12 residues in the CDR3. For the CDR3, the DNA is TGTGCCAGCAGCTTGGACCACTCACCCCTCCACTTT. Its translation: CASSLDHSPLHF.

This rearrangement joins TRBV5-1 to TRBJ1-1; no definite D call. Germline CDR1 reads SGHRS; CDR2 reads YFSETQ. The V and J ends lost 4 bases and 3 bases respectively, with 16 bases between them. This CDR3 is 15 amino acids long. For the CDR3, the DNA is TGCGCCAGCAGCCCAATGCGGGGTACGGACACTGAAGCTTTCTTT. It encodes CASSPMRGTDTEAFF.

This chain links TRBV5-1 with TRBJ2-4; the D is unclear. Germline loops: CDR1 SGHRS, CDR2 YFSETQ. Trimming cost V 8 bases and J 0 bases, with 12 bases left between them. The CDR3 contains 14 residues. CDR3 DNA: TGCGCCAGTAACGGCAGTCTAGCCAAAAACATTCAGTACTTC. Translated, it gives CASNGSLAKNIQYF.

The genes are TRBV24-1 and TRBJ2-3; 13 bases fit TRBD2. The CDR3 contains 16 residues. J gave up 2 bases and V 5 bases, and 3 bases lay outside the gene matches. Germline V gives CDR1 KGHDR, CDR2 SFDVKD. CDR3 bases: TGTGCCACCAGTGGTGGACTAGCGGGGGCCACAGATACGCAGTATTTT. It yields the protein CATSGGLAGATDTQYF.

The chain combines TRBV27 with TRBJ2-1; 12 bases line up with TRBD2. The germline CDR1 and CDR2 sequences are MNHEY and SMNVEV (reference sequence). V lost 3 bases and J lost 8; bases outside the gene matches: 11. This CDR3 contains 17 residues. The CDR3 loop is CASSLKGASGGAHEQFF. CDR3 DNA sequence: TGTGCCAGCAGTTTGAAGGGTGCTAGCGGGGGGGCCCATGAGCAGTTCTTC.

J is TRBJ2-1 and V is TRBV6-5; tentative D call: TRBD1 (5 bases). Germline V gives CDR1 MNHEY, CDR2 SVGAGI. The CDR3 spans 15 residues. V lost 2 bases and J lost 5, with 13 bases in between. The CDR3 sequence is CASSYRGLPNNEQFF. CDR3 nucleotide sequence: TGTGCCAGCAGTTACAGGGGCCTTCCCAACAATGAGCAGTTCTTC.

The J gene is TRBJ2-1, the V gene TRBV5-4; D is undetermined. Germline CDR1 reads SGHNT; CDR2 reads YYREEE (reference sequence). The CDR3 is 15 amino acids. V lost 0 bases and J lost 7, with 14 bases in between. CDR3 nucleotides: TGTGCCAGCAGCTTGGAGGGAACGTACCTGAATGAGCAGTTCTTC. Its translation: CASSLEGTYLNEQFF.

This CDR3 reads CASSLGSVGEGYEQYV. CDR3 DNA: TGCGCCAGCAGCTTGGGATCCGTCGGTGAGGGCTACGAGCAGTACGTC. The J gene is TRBJ2-7, the V gene TRBV5-1, with D maybe TRBD2 (5 bases). The CDR3 runs 16 residues. Trimming took 0 bases from V and 3 from J, leaving 16 bases between them. Per germline, CDR1 SGHRS and CDR2 YFSETQ.

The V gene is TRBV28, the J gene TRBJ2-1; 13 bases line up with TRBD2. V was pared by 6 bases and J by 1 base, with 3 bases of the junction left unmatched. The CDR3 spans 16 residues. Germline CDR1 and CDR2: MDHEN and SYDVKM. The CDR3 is CASRGLAGASYNEQFF. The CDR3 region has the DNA TGTGCCAGCAGAGGACTAGCGGGGGCTTCCTACAATGAGCAGTTCTTC.

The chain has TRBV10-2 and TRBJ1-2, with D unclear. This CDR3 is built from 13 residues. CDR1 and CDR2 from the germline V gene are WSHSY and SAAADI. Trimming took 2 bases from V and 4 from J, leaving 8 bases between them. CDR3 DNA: TGCGCCAGCAGTGAGACGTCTGGCTATGGCTACACCTTC. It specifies CASSETSGYGYTF.

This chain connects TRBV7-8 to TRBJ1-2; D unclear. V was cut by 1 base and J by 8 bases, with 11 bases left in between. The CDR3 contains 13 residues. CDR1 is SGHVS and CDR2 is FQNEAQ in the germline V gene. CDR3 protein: CASSLGQPHGYTF. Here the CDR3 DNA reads TGTGCCAGCAGCTTAGGCCAGCCCCACGGCTACACCTTC.

CDR3 in amino acids: CASRLLAGGQETQYF. CDR3 bases: TGTGCCAGCAGACTACTAGCGGGGGGCCAAGAGACCCAGTACTTC. J is TRBJ2-5 and V is TRBV27, with 12 positions matching TRBD2. Looked up from germline, CDR1 is MNHEY and CDR2 is SMNVEV (reference sequence). V gave up 6 bases and J gave up 1 base; unmatched junction bases: 3. The CDR3 has 15 amino acids.

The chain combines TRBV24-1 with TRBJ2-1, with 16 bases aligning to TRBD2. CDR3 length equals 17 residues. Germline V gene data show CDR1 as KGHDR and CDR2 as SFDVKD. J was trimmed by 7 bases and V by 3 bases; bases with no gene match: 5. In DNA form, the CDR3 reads TGTGCCACCAGTGATGGGACTAGCGGGGGGGCTAGGAATGAGCAGTTCTTC. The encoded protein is CATSDGTSGGARNEQFF.

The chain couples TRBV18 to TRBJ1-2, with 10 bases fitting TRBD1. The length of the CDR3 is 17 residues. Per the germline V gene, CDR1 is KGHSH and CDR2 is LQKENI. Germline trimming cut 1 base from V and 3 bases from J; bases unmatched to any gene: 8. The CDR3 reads CASSPLAPGQGDYGYTF. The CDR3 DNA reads TGTGCCAGCTCACCACTCGCCCCCGGACAGGGGGACTATGGCTACACCTTC.